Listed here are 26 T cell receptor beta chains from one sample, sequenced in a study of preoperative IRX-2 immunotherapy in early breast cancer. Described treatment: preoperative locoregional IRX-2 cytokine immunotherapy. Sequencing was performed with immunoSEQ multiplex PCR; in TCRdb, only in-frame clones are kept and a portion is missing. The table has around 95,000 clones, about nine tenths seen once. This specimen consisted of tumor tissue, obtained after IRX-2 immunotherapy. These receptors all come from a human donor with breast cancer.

CDR3 nucleotide sequence: TGTGCCGCACTTTGGGGGATAGAATCTAACTATGGCTACACCTTC. As protein: CAALWGIESNYGYTF. The V gene is TRBV6-8, the J gene TRBJ1-2, with D perhaps TRBD1 (5 bases). Germline V gene data show CDR1 as MNHGY and CDR2 as SAAAGT. This CDR3 is built from 15 residues. V was shortened by 11 bases and J by 0 bases, with 19 bases between the two germline ends.

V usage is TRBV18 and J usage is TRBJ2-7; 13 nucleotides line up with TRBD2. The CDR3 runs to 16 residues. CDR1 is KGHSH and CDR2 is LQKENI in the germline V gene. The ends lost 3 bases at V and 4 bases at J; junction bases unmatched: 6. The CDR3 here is CASSPTRLAGGYEQYF. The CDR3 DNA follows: TGTGCCAGCTCACCGACACGACTAGCGGGAGGTTACGAGCAGTACTTC.

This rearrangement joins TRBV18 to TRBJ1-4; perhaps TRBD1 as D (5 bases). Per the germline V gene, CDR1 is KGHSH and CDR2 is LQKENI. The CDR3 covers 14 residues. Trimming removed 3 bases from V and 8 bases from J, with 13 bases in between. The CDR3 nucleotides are TGTGCCAGCTCACCCCGGGACGATCGGGAAAAACTGTTTTTT. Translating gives CASSPRDDREKLFF.

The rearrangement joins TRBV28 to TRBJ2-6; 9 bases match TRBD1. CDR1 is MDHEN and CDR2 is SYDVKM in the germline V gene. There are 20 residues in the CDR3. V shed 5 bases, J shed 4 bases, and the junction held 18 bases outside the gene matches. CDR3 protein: CASSPRGQGKVVRGANVLTF. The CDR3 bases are TGTGCCAGCAGTCCTCGTGGACAGGGGAAAGTAGTGAGAGGGGCCAACGTCCTGACTTTC.

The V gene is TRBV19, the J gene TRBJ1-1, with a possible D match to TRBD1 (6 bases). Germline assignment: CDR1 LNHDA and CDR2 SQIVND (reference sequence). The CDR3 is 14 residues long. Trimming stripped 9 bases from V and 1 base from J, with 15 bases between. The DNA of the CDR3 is TGTGCCAGCTGGACAGAAAATGAGAACACTGAAGCTTTCTTT. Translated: CASWTENENTEAFF.

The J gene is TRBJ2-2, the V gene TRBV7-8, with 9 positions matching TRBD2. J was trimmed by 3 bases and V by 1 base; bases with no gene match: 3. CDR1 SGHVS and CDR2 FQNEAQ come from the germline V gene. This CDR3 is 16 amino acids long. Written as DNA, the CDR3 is TGTGCCAGCAGCTTAGGTAGCGGGAGTTACACCGGGGAGCTGTTTTTT. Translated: CASSLGSGSYTGELFF.

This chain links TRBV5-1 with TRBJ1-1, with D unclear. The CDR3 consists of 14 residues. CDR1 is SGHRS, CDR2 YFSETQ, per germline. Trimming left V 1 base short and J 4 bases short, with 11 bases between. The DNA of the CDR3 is TGCGCCAGCAGCTTGCTGGGCGGGATCACTGAAGCTTTCTTT. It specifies CASSLLGGITEAFF.

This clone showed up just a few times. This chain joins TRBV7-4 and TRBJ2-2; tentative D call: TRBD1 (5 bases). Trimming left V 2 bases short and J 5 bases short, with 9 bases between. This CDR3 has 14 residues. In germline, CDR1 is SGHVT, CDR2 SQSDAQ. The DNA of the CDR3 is TGTGCCAGCAGCTTAAGCGCAGGGACCGGGGAGCTGTTTTTT. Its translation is CASSLSAGTGELFF.

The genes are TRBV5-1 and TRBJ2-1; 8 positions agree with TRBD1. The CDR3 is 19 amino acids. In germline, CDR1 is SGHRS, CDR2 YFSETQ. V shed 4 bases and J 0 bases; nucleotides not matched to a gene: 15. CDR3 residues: CASSGEGRTGRSSYNEQFF. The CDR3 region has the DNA TGCGCCAGCAGCGGGGAAGGGAGGACAGGGCGAAGCTCCTACAATGAGCAGTTCTTC.

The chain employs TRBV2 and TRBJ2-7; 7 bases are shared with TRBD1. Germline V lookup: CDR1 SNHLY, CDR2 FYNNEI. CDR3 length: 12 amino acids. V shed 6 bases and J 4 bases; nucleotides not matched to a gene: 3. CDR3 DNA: TGTGCCAGCAGGGTACAGGGGTACGAGCAGTACTTC. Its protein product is CASRVQGYEQYF.

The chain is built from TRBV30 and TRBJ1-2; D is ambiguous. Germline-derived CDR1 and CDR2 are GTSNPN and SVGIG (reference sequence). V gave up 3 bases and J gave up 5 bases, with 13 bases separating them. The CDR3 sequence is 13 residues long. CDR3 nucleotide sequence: TGTGCCTGGAGCCGCCAGGTCGATTATGGCTACACCTTC. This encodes CAWSRQVDYGYTF.

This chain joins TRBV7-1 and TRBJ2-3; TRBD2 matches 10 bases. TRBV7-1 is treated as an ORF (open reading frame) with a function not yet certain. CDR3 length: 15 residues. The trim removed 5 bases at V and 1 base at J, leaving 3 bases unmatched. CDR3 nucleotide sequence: TGTGCCAGCAGCCCAACTAGCGGGGGCACAGATACGCAGTATTTT. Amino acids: CASSPTSGGTDTQYF.

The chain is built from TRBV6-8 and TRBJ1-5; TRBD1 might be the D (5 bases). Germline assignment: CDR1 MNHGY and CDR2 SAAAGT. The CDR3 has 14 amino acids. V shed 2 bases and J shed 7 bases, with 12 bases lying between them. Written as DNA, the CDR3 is TGTGCCAGCAGTTACCCAGGGTATGGACAGCCCCAGCATTTT. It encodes CASSYPGYGQPQHF.

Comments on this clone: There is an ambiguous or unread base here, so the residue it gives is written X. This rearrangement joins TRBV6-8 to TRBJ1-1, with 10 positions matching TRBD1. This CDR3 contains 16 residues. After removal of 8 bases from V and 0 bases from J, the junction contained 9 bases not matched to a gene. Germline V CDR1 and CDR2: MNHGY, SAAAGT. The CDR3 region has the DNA TGTGCCAGCCGRGGACAGGGGGTGAGAATGAACACTGAAGCTTTCTTT. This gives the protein CASXGQGVRMNTEAFF. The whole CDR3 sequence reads CASRGQGVRMNTEAFF.

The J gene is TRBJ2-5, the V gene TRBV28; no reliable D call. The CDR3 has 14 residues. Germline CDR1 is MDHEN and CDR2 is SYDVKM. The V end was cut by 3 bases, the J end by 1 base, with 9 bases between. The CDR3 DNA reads TGTGCCAGCAGTTTTGACCCCATCCAAGAGACCCAGTACTTC. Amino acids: CASSFDPIQETQYF.

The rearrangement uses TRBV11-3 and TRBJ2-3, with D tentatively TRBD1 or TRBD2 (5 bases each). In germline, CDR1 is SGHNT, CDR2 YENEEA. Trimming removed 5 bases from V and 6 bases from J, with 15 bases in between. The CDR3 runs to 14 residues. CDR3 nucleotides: TGTGCCAGCAGCCCCGGGACCACCCGGGATACGCAGTATTTT. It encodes CASSPGTTRDTQYF.

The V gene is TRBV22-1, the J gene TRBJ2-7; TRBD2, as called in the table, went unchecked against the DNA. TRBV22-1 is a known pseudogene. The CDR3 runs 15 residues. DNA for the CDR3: TGTGCCAGCAGCGGGACGGGACTAGCGGGCTACGAGCAGTACTTC. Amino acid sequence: CASSGTGLAGYEQYF.

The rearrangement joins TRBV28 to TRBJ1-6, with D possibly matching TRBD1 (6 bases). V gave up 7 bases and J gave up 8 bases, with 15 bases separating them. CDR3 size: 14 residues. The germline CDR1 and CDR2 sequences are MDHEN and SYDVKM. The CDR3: CASKGTIWYSPLHF. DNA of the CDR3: TGTGCCAGCAAAGGGACAATCTGGTATTCACCCCTCCACTTT.

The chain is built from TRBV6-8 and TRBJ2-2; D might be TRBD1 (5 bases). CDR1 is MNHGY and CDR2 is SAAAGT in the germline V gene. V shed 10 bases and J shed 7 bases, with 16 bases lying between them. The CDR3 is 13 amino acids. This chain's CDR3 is CAIREQGHGELFF. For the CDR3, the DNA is TGTGCCATCAGAGAGCAGGGTCACGGGGAGCTGTTTTTT.

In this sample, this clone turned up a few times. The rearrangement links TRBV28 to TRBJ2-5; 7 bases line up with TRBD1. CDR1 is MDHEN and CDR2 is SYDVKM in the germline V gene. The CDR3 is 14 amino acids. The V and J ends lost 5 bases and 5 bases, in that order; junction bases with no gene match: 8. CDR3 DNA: TGTGCCAGCAGTCCCAGACAGGGATGGGAGACCCAGTACTTC. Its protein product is CASSPRQGWETQYF.

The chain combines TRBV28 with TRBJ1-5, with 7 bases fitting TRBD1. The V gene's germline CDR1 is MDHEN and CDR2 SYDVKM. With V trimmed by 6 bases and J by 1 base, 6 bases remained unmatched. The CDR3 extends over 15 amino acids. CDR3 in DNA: TGTGCCAGCAGCCGAGACAGGGCCAGCAATCAGCCCCAGCATTTT. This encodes CASSRDRASNQPQHF.

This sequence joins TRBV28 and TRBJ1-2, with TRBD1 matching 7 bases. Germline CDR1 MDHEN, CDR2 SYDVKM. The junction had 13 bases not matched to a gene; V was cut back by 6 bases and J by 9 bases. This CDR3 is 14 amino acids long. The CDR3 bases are TGTGCCAGCAGATCCAGGGGGTTCGTCTTCAGCTACACCTTC. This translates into CASRSRGFVFSYTF.

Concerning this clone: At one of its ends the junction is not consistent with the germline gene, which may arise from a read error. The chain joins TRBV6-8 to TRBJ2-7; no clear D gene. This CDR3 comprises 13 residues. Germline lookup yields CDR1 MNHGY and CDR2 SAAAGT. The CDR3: CAISGIGDYEQYF. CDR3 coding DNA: TGTGCCATCAGTGGTATAGGAGACTACGAGCAGTACTTC.

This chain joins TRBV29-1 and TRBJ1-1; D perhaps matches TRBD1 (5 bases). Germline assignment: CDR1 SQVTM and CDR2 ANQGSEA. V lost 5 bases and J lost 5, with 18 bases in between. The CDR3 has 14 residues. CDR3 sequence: CSVLEATGGTEAFF. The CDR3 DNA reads TGCAGCGTTCTTGAGGCTACCGGGGGGACTGAAGCTTTCTTT.

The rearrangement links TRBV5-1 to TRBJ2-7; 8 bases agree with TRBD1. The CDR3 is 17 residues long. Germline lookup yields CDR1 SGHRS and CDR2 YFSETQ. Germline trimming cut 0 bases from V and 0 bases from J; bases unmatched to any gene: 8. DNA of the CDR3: TGCGCCAGCAGCTTGGAACCGGGACAGGCGACCTCCTACGAGCAGTACTTC. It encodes CASSLEPGQATSYEQYF.

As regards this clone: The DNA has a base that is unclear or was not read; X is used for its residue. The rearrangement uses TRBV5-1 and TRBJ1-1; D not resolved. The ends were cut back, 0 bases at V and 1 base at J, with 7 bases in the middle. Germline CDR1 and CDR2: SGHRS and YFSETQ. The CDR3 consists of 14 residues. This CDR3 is CASSLXAGNTEAFF. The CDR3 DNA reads TGCGCCAGCAGCTTGGYCGCAGGGAACACTGAAGCTTTCTTT.